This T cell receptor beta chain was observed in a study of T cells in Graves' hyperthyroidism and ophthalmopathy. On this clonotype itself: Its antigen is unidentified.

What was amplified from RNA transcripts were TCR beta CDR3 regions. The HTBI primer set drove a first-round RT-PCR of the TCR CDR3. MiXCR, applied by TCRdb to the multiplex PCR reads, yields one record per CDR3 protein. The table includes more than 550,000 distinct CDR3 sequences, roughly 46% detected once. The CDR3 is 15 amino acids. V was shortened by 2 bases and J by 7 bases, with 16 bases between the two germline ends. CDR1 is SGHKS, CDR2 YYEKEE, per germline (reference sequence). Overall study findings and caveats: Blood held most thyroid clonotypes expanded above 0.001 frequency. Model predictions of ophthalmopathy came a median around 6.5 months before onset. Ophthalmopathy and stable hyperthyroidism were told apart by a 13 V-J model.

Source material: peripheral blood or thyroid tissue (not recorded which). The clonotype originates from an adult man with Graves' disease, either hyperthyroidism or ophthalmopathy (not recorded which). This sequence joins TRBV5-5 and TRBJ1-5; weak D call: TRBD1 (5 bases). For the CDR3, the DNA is TGTGCCAGCAGCTTCCGGGGGATATTTGCGCAGCCCCAGCATTTT. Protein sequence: CASSFRGIFAQPQHF.